Each of the 25 T cell receptor beta chains below was sequenced from the same sample in a study of shared clonotypes between healthy human individuals. Here immunoSEQ multiplex PCR was the method, and the copy in TCRdb shows in-frame clones only, minus some. The table lists over a million clones, 75% of them singletons, with around 1.5% in the top ten. The sequenced material came from memory CD4+ T cells sorted from blood. The subset was: CD45RA-negative fraction. Source of these receptors: a man between 18 and 29 years old in good health.

This clone appeared a single time. CDR3 amino acids: CASSGLTYEQYF. CDR3 in DNA: TGTGCCAGTTCGGGACTCACCTACGAGCAGTACTTC. V and J are TRBV28 and TRBJ2-7, with D maybe TRBD2 (6 bases). Germline V gives CDR1 MDHEN, CDR2 SYDVKM. The CDR3 consists of 12 residues. V lost 9 bases to trimming and J lost 2 bases, with 11 bases between them.

This chain links TRBV11-2 with TRBJ2-3; D gene ambiguous. The V gene lost 5 bases and the J gene lost 6 bases, with 12 bases spanning the gap. Looked up from germline, CDR1 is SGHAT and CDR2 is FQNNGV. The CDR3 contains 13 residues. CDR3 in amino acids: CASSSIVADTQYF. DNA of the CDR3: TGTGCCAGCAGCAGTATAGTTGCCGATACGCAGTATTTT.

The rearrangement joins TRBV28 to TRBJ1-6; D may be TRBD1 (6 bases). The CDR3 has 17 amino acids. The ends were cut back, 3 bases at V and 10 bases at J, with 22 bases in the middle. Germline lookup yields CDR1 MDHEN and CDR2 SYDVKM. This chain's CDR3 is CASSLGGTGNRVSPLHF. In nucleotides, the CDR3 is TGTGCCAGCAGTTTGGGAGGAACAGGGAACCGTGTCTCACCCCTCCACTTT.

The genes are TRBV5-1 and TRBJ2-5; possibly TRBD2 for D (6 bases). In germline, CDR1 is SGHRS, CDR2 YFSETQ. Trimming stripped 4 bases from V and 5 bases from J, with 9 bases between. This CDR3 has 12 amino acids. CDR3 bases: TGCGCCAGCAGCGCGGGACTTGAGACCCAGTACTTC. This translates into CASSAGLETQYF. The entire variable domain, with the rest obtained from reference TRBV5-1 and TRBJ2-5, is as follows: KAGVTQTPRYLIKTRGQQVTLSCSPISGHRSVSWYQQTPGQGLQFLFEYFSETQRNKGNFPGRFSGRQFSNSRSEMNVSTLELGDSALYLCASSAGLETQYFGPGTRLLVL.

V usage is TRBV5-6 and J usage is TRBJ2-7; 7 bases line up with TRBD1. Germline V gives CDR1 SGHDT, CDR2 YYEEEE. This CDR3 is built from 15 residues. Germline trimming cut 4 bases from V and 2 bases from J; bases unmatched to any gene: 9. The CDR3: CASSGATGYTYEQYF. In DNA, the CDR3 is TGTGCCAGCAGCGGGGCGACAGGGTATACCTACGAGCAGTACTTC.

A remark on this clone: This specimen includes other DNA sequences encoding the same CDR3. The V and J genes are TRBV5-1 and TRBJ2-7; D gene unclear. CDR1 and CDR2 (germline): SGHRS, YFSETQ. V shed 0 bases and J shed 2 bases, with 9 bases lying between them. The CDR3 is 14 residues long. Here the CDR3 reads CASSLAESTYEQYF. The CDR3 nucleotides are TGCGCCAGCAGCTTGGCTGAGAGTACCTACGAGCAGTACTTC. The full variable domain, completed using reference TRBV5-1 and TRBJ2-7, is KAGVTQTPRYLIKTRGQQVTLSCSPISGHRSVSWYQQTPGQGLQFLFEYFSETQRNKGNFPGRFSGRQFSNSRSEMNVSTLELGDSALYLCASSLAESTYEQYFGPGTRLTVT.

The gene calls are TRBV7-9 and TRBJ2-3, with D unresolved. The CDR3 contains 15 residues. CDR1 and CDR2 (germline): SEHNR, FQNEAQ (reference sequence). The V and J ends lost 4 bases and 0 bases respectively, with 11 bases between them. As DNA, the CDR3 is TGTGCCAGCAGCTCCATTGGCGTGAGCACAGATACGCAGTATTTT. Protein: CASSSIGVSTDTQYF.

This chain joins TRBV28 and TRBJ2-1, with TRBD2 as a possible D gene (6 bases). Looked up from germline, CDR1 is MDHEN and CDR2 is SYDVKM. CDR3 length equals 15 residues. V lost 3 bases, J lost 6 bases, and 15 bases lay in between. CDR3 protein: CASSFGGVKGNEQFF. The CDR3 nucleotides read TGTGCCAGCAGTTTCGGAGGGGTGAAAGGCAATGAGCAGTTCTTC.

Comments on this clone: Just one base apart from a much larger clone, this may be a read error. The identical CDR3 is also encoded by other nucleotide sequences in the sample. V is TRBV6-1 and J is TRBJ2-7, with D maybe TRBD1 (5 bases). The CDR3 runs to 14 residues. Germline CDR1 MNHNS, CDR2 SASEGT. In nucleotides, the CDR3 is TGTGCCAGCAAACTCCAGGGTAATCATTACGAGCAATACTTC. Encoded protein: CASKLQGNHYEQYF.

The chain has TRBV25-1 and TRBJ1-5, with a weak D call TRBD1 (5 bases). Germline-derived CDR1 and CDR2 are MGHDK and SYGVNS. The CDR3 sequence is 14 residues long. The V end lost 4 bases, the J end lost 7 bases, and 14 bases lay between the germline ends. In nucleotides, the CDR3 is TGTGCCAGCAGTGGAGGCGCCGGGGCACAGCCCCAGCATTTT. The encoded protein is CASSGGAGAQPQHF.

The chain employs TRBV7-9 and TRBJ1-5; tentative D call: TRBD1 (5 bases). Trimming pared 0 bases from V and 3 bases from J, leaving 6 bases between. The CDR3 length is 14 residues. Germline V gene sequence: CDR1 SEHNR, CDR2 FQNEAQ (reference sequence). The CDR3 bases are TGTGCCAGCAGCTTAGCAGGGGCCAATCAGCCCCAGCATTTT. Its protein product is CASSLAGANQPQHF. The whole variable domain, remainder taken from reference TRBV7-9 and TRBJ1-5, is DTGVSQNPRHKITKRGQNVTFRCDPISEHNRLYWYRQTLGQGPEFLTYFQNEAQLEKSRLLSDRFSAERPKGSFSTLEIQRTEQGDSAMYLCASSLAGANQPQHFGDGTRLSIL.

This sequence joins TRBV6-6 and TRBJ2-7, with D perhaps matching TRBD1 (6 bases). Germline V lookup: CDR1 MNHNY, CDR2 SVGAGI (reference sequence). This CDR3 contains 14 residues. With 4 bases removed from V and 6 bases from J, the gap between germline ends came to 16 bases. The CDR3 DNA reads TGTGCCAGCAGTTTACAGGGTGTCCTTGCCGAGCAGTACTTC. Its translation: CASSLQGVLAEQYF.

This clone showed up just a few times. The V and J genes are TRBV10-3 and TRBJ1-2, with D possibly being TRBD1 (6 bases). CDR1 and CDR2 from the germline V gene are ENHRY and SYGVKD. The length of the CDR3 is 13 residues. Trimming removed 3 bases from V and 4 bases from J, with 9 bases in between. As DNA, the CDR3 is TGTGCCATCAGTGATAACAGGGCCTATGGCTACACCTTC. It translates to CAISDNRAYGYTF.

A few counts support this clone. This sequence joins TRBV19 and TRBJ2-1, with 7 nucleotides matching TRBD1. The V gene's germline CDR1 is LNHDA and CDR2 SQIVND (reference sequence). V trimming: 3 bases; J trimming: 10 bases; junction bases outside the gene matches: 3. This CDR3 comprises 12 residues. The CDR3 sequence: CASSIGTAEQFF. The DNA of the CDR3 is TGTGCCAGTAGTATCGGGACAGCGGAGCAGTTCTTC.

The rearrangement uses TRBV5-8 and TRBJ1-5; D possibly corresponds to TRBD1 (6 bases). Germline V gene lookup returns CDR1 SGHTS and CDR2 YDEGEE. Trimming cost V 0 bases and J 2 bases, with 12 bases left between them. This CDR3 contains 16 residues. The CDR3, as DNA: TGTGCCAGCAGCTTGGGTGGGGGGCACGGCAATCAGCCCCAGCATTTT. Protein product: CASSLGGGHGNQPQHF.

This clone showed up just once. The gene calls are TRBV28 and TRBJ2-3; the match to TRBD2 covers 9 bases. Germline V CDR1 and CDR2: MDHEN, SYDVKM. The CDR3 extends over 16 amino acids. V lost 3 bases, J lost 4 bases, and 8 bases stayed unmatched. The DNA of the CDR3 is TGTGCCAGCAGTTTCTTTGCGGGGGGGCCCTCAGATACGCAGTATTTT. Encoded protein: CASSFFAGGPSDTQYF.

This clone was found once. The chain combines TRBV18 with TRBJ2-7; a weak D match, TRBD2 (7 bases). In germline, CDR1 is KGHSH, CDR2 LQKENI. CDR3 length: 14 residues. Trimming stripped 2 bases from V and 6 bases from J, with 14 bases between. The CDR3 region has the DNA TGTGCCAGCTCACCATCGGGGGGCGAAAGCGAGCAGTACTTC. Translation: CASSPSGGESEQYF.

In nucleotides, the CDR3 is TGTGCCAGCAGTGATCCTGGTCGGAACACTGAAGCTTTCTTT. It yields the protein CASSDPGRNTEAFF. V usage is TRBV6-5 and J usage is TRBJ1-1; D call uncertain. The CDR3 contains 14 residues. V gave up 5 bases and J gave up 1 base, with 11 bases separating them. The germline gives CDR1 MNHEY, CDR2 SVGAGI.

The V and J genes are TRBV15 and TRBJ1-6; the D is unclear. This CDR3 contains 15 residues. Trimming removed 5 bases at V and 0 bases at J, with 8 bases between. Per germline, CDR1 LNHNV and CDR2 YYDKDF (reference sequence). CDR3 protein: CATSPRSSYNSPLHF. CDR3 nucleotide sequence: TGTGCCACCAGCCCCCGAAGCTCCTATAATTCACCCCTCCACTTT.

J is TRBJ2-7 and V is TRBV6-5; weak D call: TRBD1 (5 bases). The germline V gene encodes CDR1 MNHEY and CDR2 SVGAGI. The length of the CDR3 is 14 residues. V lost 6 bases, J lost 5 bases, and 17 bases lay in between. In DNA form, the CDR3 reads TGTGCCAGCAGGCAGACAGTGGGCAGAAACGAGCAGTACTTC. This translates into CASRQTVGRNEQYF.

This chain connects TRBV14 to TRBJ2-7; D unclear. V shed 2 bases and J shed 2 bases, with 19 bases lying between them. The germline CDR1 and CDR2 sequences are SGHDN and FVKESK. This CDR3 has 17 residues. CDR3 residues: CASSQQIGSTITYEQYF. In DNA form, the CDR3 reads TGTGCCAGCAGCCAACAGATCGGGTCTACTATTACCTACGAGCAGTACTTC.

This clone appeared many times. The CDR3 DNA follows: TGTGCCAGTAGTATCCCCCCCGGGGAGCTGTTTTTT. This sequence encodes CASSIPPGELFF. This sequence joins TRBV19 and TRBJ2-2, with no clear D. This CDR3 spans 12 amino acids. Germline V lookup: CDR1 LNHDA, CDR2 SQIVND (reference sequence). Deletions cut 3 bases from V and 6 bases from J, with 5 bases between.

CDR3 DNA sequence: TGCGCCAGCAGCATCGGGACAGAGAATCAGCCCCAGCATTTT. This gives the protein CASSIGTENQPQHF. J is TRBJ1-5 and V is TRBV5-1; 7 bases fit TRBD1. The junction had 5 bases not matched to a gene; V was cut back by 4 bases and J by 4 bases. The CDR3 is 14 residues long. CDR1 is SGHRS, CDR2 YFSETQ, per germline.

This clone is a singleton in its sample. V is TRBV6-1 and J is TRBJ2-1, with D unclear. There are 14 residues in the CDR3. The germline V and J ends were trimmed by 4 bases and 4 bases, with 11 bases remaining between them. Germline V gene data show CDR1 as MNHNS and CDR2 as SASEGT. For the CDR3, the DNA is TGTGCCAGCAGTGCAGTCTTTGGATACAATGAGCAGTTCTTC. Its translation is CASSAVFGYNEQFF.

The chain uses TRBV5-8 and TRBJ1-1; the match to TRBD1 covers 8 bases. There are 14 residues in the CDR3. V lost 5 bases, J lost 5 bases, and 8 bases stayed unmatched. Per the germline V gene, CDR1 is SGHTS and CDR2 is YDEGEE. In nucleotides, the CDR3 is TGTGCCAGCAGGCAGGGACAGGCATGGACTGAAGCTTTCTTT. It is translated as CASRQGQAWTEAFF. The full variable domain, its missing parts supplied by reference TRBV5-8 and TRBJ1-1, is EAGVTQSPTHLIKTRGQQATLRCSPISGHTSVYWYQQALGLGLQFLLWYDEGEERNRGNFPPRFSGRQFPNYSSELNVNALELEDSALYLCASRQGQAWTEAFFGQGTRLTVV.